Below, 6 T cell receptor beta chains from the same sample are listed, as sequenced in a study of shared clonotypes between healthy human individuals. TCRdb's copy holds only in-frame clones and misses some; the assay was immunoSEQ multiplex PCR. The sample carries around 2.5 million clones, 80% to 95% recorded once. The specimen was naive CD4+ T cells from PBMCs. The subset is: CD45RA+ positively selected. The receptors were gathered from a man younger than 35 in good health. Some clones in this sample may be carry-over from other donors' samples.

The chain employs TRBV4-1 and TRBJ1-1; TRBD1 agrees at 7 bases. Looked up from germline, CDR1 is MGHRA and CDR2 is YSYEKL. The CDR3 is 18 residues long. Trimming cost V 4 bases and J 5 bases; bases outside gene matches: 19. The CDR3, as DNA: TGCGCCAGCAGCCGACGAGCAGCCGGGACAGATGGAACAACTGAAGCTTTCTTT. It is translated as CASSRRAAGTDGTTEAFF.

DNA of the CDR3: TGCGCCAGCAGCCAAGGTGTTTTGCGGGAGCAGTTCTTC. It specifies CASSQGVLREQFF. V is TRBV4-3 and J is TRBJ2-1; D call uncertain. CDR1 is LGHNA, CDR2 YSLEER, per germline. V was trimmed by 1 base and J by 10 bases, leaving 11 bases between them. This CDR3 spans 13 amino acids.

The genes are TRBV6-5 and TRBJ2-7; 8 bases align to TRBD1. This CDR3 spans 15 amino acids. Germline trimming cut 5 bases from V and 5 bases from J; bases unmatched to any gene: 11. Per the germline V gene, CDR1 is MNHEY and CDR2 is SVGAGI. The DNA for the CDR3 is TGTGCCAGCAGTACAAGGGACAGGAGGGGTAACGAGCAGTACTTC. Protein sequence: CASSTRDRRGNEQYF.

The rearrangement links TRBV7-9 to TRBJ2-7; 9 bases agree with TRBD2. Germline V gene lookup returns CDR1 SEHNR and CDR2 FQNEAQ (reference sequence). The CDR3 extends over 15 amino acids. Trimming took 6 bases from V and 6 from J; bases not matched to a gene: 12. CDR3 sequence: CASRSGAGGLSEQYF. In nucleotides, the CDR3 is TGTGCCAGCAGGTCAGGAGCGGGAGGACTCTCCGAGCAGTACTTC. The entire variable domain, with the rest obtained from reference TRBV7-9 and TRBJ2-7, is as follows: DTGVSQNPRHKITKRGQNVTFRCDPISEHNRLYWYRQTLGQGPEFLTYFQNEAQLEKSRLLSDRFSAERPKGSFSTLEIQRTEQGDSAMYLCASRSGAGGLSEQYFGPGTRLTVT.

V is TRBV6-6 and J is TRBJ2-5, with 8 bases matching TRBD1. CDR3 length: 15 residues. V was pared by 6 bases and J by 4 bases, with 10 bases of the junction left unmatched. The germline V gene has CDR1 MNHNY and CDR2 SVGAGI (reference sequence). DNA for the CDR3: TGTGCCAGCAGCTTACTCGGACAGGGACGAGAGACCCAGTACTTC. Translated: CASSLLGQGRETQYF.

The gene calls are TRBV15 and TRBJ2-7, with 7 bases identical to TRBD2. Germline V CDR1 and CDR2: LNHNV, YYDKDF (reference sequence). V was clipped by 2 bases and J by 3 bases; unmatched bases: 10. This CDR3 has 16 amino acids. The CDR3 protein is CATSRRVGDYYYEQYF. The CDR3 DNA sequence: TGTGCCACCAGCAGACGGGTAGGGGACTATTACTACGAGCAGTACTTC.